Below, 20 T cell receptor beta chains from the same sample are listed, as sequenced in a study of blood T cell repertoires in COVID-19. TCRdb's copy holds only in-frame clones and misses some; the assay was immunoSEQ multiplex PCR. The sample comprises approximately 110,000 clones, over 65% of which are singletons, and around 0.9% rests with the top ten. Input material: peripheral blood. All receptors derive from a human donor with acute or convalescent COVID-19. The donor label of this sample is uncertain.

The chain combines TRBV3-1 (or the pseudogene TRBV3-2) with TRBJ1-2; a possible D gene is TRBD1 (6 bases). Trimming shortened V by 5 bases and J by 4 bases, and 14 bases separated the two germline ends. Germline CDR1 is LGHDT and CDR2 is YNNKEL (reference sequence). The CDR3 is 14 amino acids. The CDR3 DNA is TGTGCCAGCAGCTCCCAACAGGGATCCTATGGCTACACCTTC. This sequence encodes CASSSQQGSYGYTF.

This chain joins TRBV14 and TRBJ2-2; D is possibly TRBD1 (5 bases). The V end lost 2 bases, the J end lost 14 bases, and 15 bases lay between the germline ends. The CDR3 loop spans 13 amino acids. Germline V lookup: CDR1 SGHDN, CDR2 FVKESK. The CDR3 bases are TGTGCCAGCAGCCAAAACCTCGAACAGGTCCTGTTTTTT. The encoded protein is CASSQNLEQVLFF.

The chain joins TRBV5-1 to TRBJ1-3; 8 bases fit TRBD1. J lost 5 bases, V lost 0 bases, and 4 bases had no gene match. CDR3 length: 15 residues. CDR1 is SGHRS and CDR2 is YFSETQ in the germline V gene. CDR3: CASSLGTGRRNTIYF. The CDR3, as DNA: TGCGCCAGCAGCTTGGGGACAGGGCGGAGAAACACCATATATTTT. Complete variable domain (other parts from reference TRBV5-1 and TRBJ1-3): KAGVTQTPRYLIKTRGQQVTLSCSPISGHRSVSWYQQTPGQGLQFLFEYFSETQRNKGNFPGRFSGRQFSNSRSEMNVSTLELGDSALYLCASSLGTGRRNTIYFGEGSWLTVV.

The DNA for the CDR3 is TGTGCCAGCAGTCCCAATAGGACAGGGAGGGATCCTTGCTACGAGCAGTACTTC. It yields the protein CASSPNRTGRDPCYEQYF. V and J are TRBV7-3 and TRBJ2-7; possible D gene TRBD1, 8 bases. Trimming removed 6 bases from V and 3 bases from J, with 27 bases in between. Looked up from germline, CDR1 is SGHTA and CDR2 is FQGTGA. The CDR3 spans 18 residues.

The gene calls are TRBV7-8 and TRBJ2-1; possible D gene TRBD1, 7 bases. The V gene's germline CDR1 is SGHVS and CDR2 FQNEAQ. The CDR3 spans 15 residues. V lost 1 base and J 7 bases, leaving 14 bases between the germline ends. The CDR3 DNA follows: TGTGCCAGCAGCTTAGGCAGGGGGGTTCTGAATGAGCAGTTCTTC. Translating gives CASSLGRGVLNEQFF.

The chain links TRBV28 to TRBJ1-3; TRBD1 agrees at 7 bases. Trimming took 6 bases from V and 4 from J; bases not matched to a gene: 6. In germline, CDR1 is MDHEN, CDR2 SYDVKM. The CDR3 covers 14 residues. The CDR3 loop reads CASRATGEGNTIYF. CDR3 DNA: TGTGCCAGCAGGGCTACAGGGGAGGGAAACACCATATATTTT. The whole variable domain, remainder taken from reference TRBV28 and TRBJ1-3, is DVKVTQSSRYLVKRTGEKVFLECVQDMDHENMFWYRQDPGLGLRLIYFSYDVKMKEKGDIPEGYSVSREKKERFSLILESASTNQTSMYLCASRATGEGNTIYFGEGSWLTVV.

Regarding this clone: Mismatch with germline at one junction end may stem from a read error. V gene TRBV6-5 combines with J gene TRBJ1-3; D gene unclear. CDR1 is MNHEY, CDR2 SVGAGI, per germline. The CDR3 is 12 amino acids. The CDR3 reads CASRSLVNPLNF. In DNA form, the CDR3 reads TGTGCCAGCAGGAGCTTGGTAAACCCTCTAAATTTT.

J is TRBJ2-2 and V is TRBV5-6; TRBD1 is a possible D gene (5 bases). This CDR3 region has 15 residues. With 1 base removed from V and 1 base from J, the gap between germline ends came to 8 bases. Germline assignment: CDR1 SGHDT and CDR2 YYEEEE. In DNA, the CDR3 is TGTGCCAGCAGCTTGCTAGACAGGAACACCGGGGAGCTGTTTTTT. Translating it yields CASSLLDRNTGELFF. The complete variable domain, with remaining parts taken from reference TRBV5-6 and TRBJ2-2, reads DAGVTQSPTHLIKTRGQQVTLRCSPKSGHDTVSWYQQALGQGPQFIFQYYEEEERQRGNFPDRFSGHQFPNYSSELNVNALLLGDSALYLCASSLLDRNTGELFFGEGSRLTVL.

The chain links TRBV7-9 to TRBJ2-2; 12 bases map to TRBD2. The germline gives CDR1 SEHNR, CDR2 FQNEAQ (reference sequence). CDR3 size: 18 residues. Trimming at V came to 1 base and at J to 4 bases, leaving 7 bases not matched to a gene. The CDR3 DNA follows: TGTGCCAGCAGCTTAGTAACCCCTAGCGGGGGGGCCACCGGGGAGCTGTTTTTT. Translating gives CASSLVTPSGGATGELFF.

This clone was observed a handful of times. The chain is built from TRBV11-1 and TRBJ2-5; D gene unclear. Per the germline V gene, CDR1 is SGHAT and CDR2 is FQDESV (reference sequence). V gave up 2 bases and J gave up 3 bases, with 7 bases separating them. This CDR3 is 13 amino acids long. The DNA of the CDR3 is TGTGCCAGCAGCTTAATGTCCGAAGAGACCCAGTACTTC. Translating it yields CASSLMSEETQYF.

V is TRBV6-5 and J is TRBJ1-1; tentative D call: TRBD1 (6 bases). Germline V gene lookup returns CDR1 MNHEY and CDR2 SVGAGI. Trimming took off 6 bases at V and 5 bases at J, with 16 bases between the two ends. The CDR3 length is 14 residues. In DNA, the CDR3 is TGTGCCAGCAGCCAGACCAGGGGTCGGACTGAAGCTTTCTTT. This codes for CASSQTRGRTEAFF.

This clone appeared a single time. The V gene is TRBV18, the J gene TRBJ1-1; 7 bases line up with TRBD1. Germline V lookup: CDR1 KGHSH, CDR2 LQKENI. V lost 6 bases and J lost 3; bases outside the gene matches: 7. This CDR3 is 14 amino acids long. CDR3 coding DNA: TGTGCCAGCTCGCCTGTTCAGGGGGACACTGAAGCTTTCTTT. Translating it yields CASSPVQGDTEAFF.

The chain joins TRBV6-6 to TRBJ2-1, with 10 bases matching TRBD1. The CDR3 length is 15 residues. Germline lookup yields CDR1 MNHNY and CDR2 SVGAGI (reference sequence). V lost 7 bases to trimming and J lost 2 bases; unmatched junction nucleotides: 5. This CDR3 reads CASTRQGATYNEQFF. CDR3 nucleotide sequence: TGTGCCAGCACTAGACAGGGGGCCACCTACAATGAGCAGTTCTTC.

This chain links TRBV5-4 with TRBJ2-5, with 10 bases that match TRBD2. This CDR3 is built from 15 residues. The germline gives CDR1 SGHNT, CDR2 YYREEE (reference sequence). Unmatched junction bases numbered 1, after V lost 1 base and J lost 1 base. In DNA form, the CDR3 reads TGTGCCAGCAGCTTGCCTAGCGGGGGCCAAGAGACCCAGTACTTC. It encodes CASSLPSGGQETQYF.

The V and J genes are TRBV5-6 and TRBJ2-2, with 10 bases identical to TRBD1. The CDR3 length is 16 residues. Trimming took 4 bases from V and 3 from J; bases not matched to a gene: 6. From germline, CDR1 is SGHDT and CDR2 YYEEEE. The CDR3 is CASSRQGAGDTGELFF. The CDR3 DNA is TGTGCCAGCAGCCGACAGGGGGCGGGTGACACCGGGGAGCTGTTTTTT.

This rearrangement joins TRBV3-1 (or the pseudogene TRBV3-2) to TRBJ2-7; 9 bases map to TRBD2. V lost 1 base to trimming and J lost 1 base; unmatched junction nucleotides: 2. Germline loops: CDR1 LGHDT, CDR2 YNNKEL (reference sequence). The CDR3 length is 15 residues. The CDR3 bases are TGTGCCAGCAGCCAAGGACTAGCGGTTTCCTACGAGCAGTACTTC. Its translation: CASSQGLAVSYEQYF.

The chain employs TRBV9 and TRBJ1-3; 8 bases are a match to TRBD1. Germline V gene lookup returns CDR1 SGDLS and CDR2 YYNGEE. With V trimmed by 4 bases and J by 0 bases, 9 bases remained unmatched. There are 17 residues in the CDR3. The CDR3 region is CASSTSDRDLSGNTIYF. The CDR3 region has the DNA TGTGCCAGCAGCACGTCGGACAGGGACCTCTCTGGAAACACCATATATTTT.

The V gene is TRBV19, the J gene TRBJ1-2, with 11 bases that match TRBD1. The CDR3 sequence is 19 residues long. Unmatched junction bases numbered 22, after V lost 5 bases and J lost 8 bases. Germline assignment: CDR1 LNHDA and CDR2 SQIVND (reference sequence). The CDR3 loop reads CASSPRTGGLHRTRSGYTF. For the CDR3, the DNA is TGTGCCAGTAGTCCAAGGACAGGGGGCTTACATCGAACGAGGTCGGGCTACACCTTC. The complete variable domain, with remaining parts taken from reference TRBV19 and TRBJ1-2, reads DGGITQSPKYLFRKEGQNVTLSCEQNLNHDAMYWYRQDPGQGLRLIYYSQIVNDFQKGDIAEGYSVSREKKESFPLTVTSAQKNPTAFYLCASSPRTGGLHRTRSGYTFGSGTRLTVV.

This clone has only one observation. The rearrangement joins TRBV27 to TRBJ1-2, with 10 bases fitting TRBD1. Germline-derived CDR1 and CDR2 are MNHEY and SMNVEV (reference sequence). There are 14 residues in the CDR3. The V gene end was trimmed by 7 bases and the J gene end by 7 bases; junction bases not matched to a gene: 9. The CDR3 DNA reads TGTGCCAGCACCCAAGCCGGGACAGGGGCTGGCTACACCTTC. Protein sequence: CASTQAGTGAGYTF.

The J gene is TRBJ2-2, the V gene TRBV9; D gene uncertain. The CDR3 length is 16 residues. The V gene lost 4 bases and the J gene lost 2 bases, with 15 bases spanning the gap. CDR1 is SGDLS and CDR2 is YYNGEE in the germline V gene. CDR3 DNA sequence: TGTGCCAGCAGCTCAAGACCGCTACTAAACACCGGGGAGCTGTTTTTT. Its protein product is CASSSRPLLNTGELFF.